These T cell receptor beta chains were read from a single sample in a study of identical twins. Using its own MiXCR run on the 5' RACE reads, TCRdb lists one record per CDR3 protein. The sample has 1.5 million to 2 million distinct CDR3 sequences, about 31% seen once; the top ten hold about 0.25%. Sequenced: cord blood. Every receptor here comes from a newborn girl in good health. The CDR3 runs from the conserved cysteine through the conserved F or W. A D gene is named only where the DNA matches it firmly. Expanded clones get a size class; other rows say once, few or many, or leave the size out.

J gene: TRBJ2-7; clone size: few; D gene: .; V gene: TRBV21-1; CDR3 protein: CASRTLGLTHGEQYF; CDR3 DNA: TGTGCCAGCAGAACCTTGGGCCTGACCCACGGTGAGCAGTACTTC
J gene: TRBJ2-2; clone size: .; D gene: .; V gene: TRBV18; CDR3 protein: CASGPTNTGELFF; CDR3 DNA: TGTGCCAGCGGACCTACTAACACCGGGGAGCTGTTTTTT
J gene: TRBJ2-1; clone size: few; D gene: TRBD1; V gene: TRBV29-1; CDR3 protein: CSTQPGQGYNEQFF; CDR3 DNA: TGCAGCACCCAACCGGGACAGGGATACAATGAGCAGTTCTTC
J gene: TRBJ2-1; clone size: .; D gene: .; V gene: TRBV19; CDR3 protein: CASSIERGNEQFF; CDR3 DNA: TGTGCCAGTAGTATAGAACGGGGGAATGAGCAGTTCTTC
J gene: TRBJ2-3; clone size: few; D gene: TRBD2; V gene: TRBV2; CDR3 protein: CASKASGGSTDTQYF; CDR3 DNA: TGTGCCAGCAAGGCTAGCGGGGGGAGCACAGATACGCAGTATTTT
J gene: TRBJ1-5; clone size: few; D gene: .; V gene: TRBV20-1; CDR3 protein: CSASDNNQPQHF; CDR3 DNA: TGCAGTGCTTCGGACAACAATCAGCCCCAGCATTTT
J gene: TRBJ2-5; clone size: few; D gene: TRBD1; V gene: TRBV6-2/TRBV6-3; CDR3 protein: CASSPGQGALRTQYF; CDR3 DNA: TGTGCCAGCAGTCCCGGACAGGGTGCTTTGCGGACCCAGTACTTC
J gene: TRBJ2-5; clone size: many; D gene: TRBD2; V gene: TRBV29-1; CDR3 protein: CSVDLTSAQETQYF; CDR3 DNA: TGCAGCGTTGATCTCACTAGCGCCCAAGAGACCCAGTACTTC
J gene: TRBJ2-5; clone size: .; D gene: .; V gene: TRBV6-1; CDR3 protein: CASSVGALVETQYF; CDR3 DNA: TGTGCCAGCAGTGTGGGGGCCCTAGTAGAGACCCAGTACTTC
J gene: TRBJ1-4; clone size: few; D gene: .; V gene: TRBV20-1; CDR3 protein: CSAVRGATNEKLFF; CDR3 DNA: TGCAGTGCTGTACGCGGGGCAACTAATGAAAAACTGTTTTTT
J gene: TRBJ1-1; clone size: many; D gene: .; V gene: TRBV4-2; CDR3 protein: CASSLPGAGTEAFF; CDR3 DNA: TGTGCCAGCAGCCTCCCGGGAGCTGGCACTGAAGCTTTCTTT
J gene: TRBJ2-3; clone size: .; D gene: .; V gene: TRBV18; CDR3 protein: CASSPPWDRSPDTQYF; CDR3 DNA: TGTGCCAGCTCACCACCGTGGGATAGGAGCCCAGATACGCAGTATTTT
J gene: TRBJ1-4; clone size: few; D gene: TRBD1; V gene: TRBV5-1; CDR3 protein: CASSGQGLNEKLFF; CDR3 DNA: TGCGCCAGCAGCGGACAGGGTCTTAATGAAAAACTGTTTTTT
J gene: TRBJ2-2; clone size: once; D gene: .; V gene: TRBV4-1; CDR3 protein: CASSLERSGNTGELFF; CDR3 DNA: TGCGCCAGCAGCTTGGAGCGTAGCGGGAACACCGGGGAGCTGTTTTTT
J gene: TRBJ2-3; clone size: once; D gene: TRBD2; V gene: TRBV2; CDR3 protein: CASRLEGGLVADAQYF; CDR3 DNA: TGTGCCAGCAGATTAGAGGGGGGACTAGTGGCAGATGCGCAGTATTTT
J gene: TRBJ2-6; clone size: .; D gene: .; V gene: TRBV20-1; CDR3 protein: CSARDRRSSGANVLTF; CDR3 DNA: TGCAGTGCTAGAGATCGGAGGTCTTCCGGGGCCAACGTCCTGACTTTC